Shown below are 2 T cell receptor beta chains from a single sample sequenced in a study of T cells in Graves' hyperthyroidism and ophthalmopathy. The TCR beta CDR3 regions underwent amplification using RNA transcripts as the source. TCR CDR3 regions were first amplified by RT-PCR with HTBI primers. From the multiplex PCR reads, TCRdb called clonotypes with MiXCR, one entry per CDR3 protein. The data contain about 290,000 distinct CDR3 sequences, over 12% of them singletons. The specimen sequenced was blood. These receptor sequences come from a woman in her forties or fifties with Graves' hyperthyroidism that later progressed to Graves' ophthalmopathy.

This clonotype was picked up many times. This CDR3 reads CAWTGLHGRGYQPQHF. DNA for the CDR3: TGTGCCTGGACCGGCCTCCACGGAAGGGGGTATCAGCCCCAGCATTTT. V gene TRBV30 combines with J gene TRBJ1-5; a weak D match, TRBD1 (6 bases). The ends were cut back, 4 bases at V and 5 bases at J, with 21 bases in the middle. The CDR3 is 16 residues long. Germline V gene sequence: CDR1 GTSNPN, CDR2 SVGIG (reference sequence).

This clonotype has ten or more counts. DNA for the CDR3: TGTGCCAGCAGTCCGAGCCCGGGACTAGCCTACAATGAGCAGTTCTTC. Residues: CASSPSPGLAYNEQFF. The chain employs TRBV28 and TRBJ2-1; TRBD2 matches at 8 bases. The CDR3 consists of 16 residues. Germline V gene sequence: CDR1 MDHEN, CDR2 SYDVKM. V gave up 5 bases and J gave up 2 bases; unmatched junction bases: 8. Full variable domain (missing parts from reference TRBV28 and TRBJ2-1): DVKVTQSSRYLVKRTGEKVFLECVQDMDHENMFWYRQDPGLGLRLIYFSYDVKMKEKGDIPEGYSVSREKKERFSLILESASTNQTSMYLCASSPSPGLAYNEQFFGPGTRLTVL.